The next 14 T cell receptor beta chains were all read from a single sample in a study of T cell repertoires in cytomegalovirus infection. TCRdb fed the reads into MiXCR, producing one record per CDR3 protein. Counted here are some 300,000 distinct CDR3 sequences, roughly 9.3% occurring once; the ten biggest clones make up approximately 2.3%. Sequenced: PBMCs. These receptors were taken from a human donor in good health (CMV status not recorded). Some clones in this sample may be carry-over from other donors' samples.

There are many counts of this clonotype. This chain links TRBV5-6 with TRBJ2-7, with 7 bases that match TRBD1. V was clipped by 3 bases and J by 4 bases; unmatched bases: 7. The CDR3 loop spans 14 amino acids. Germline V gene sequence: CDR1 SGHDT, CDR2 YYEEEE. The CDR3 loop reads CASSYGQANYEQYF. The DNA of the CDR3 is TGTGCCAGCAGCTACGGACAGGCAAATTACGAGCAGTACTTC.

This clonotype came up a few times. V is TRBV29-1 and J is TRBJ1-2; no clear D. Germline-derived CDR1 and CDR2 are SQVTM and ANQGSEA. V gave up 0 bases and J gave up 4 bases, with 15 bases separating them. The CDR3 has 15 amino acids. CDR3 coding DNA: TGCAGCGTTGAAGATAAACGCATCTGGGGCTATGGCTACACCTTC. Its protein product is CSVEDKRIWGYGYTF.

This clonotype showed up many times. The chain links TRBV7-2 to TRBJ1-2, with 7 bases matching TRBD1. There are 13 residues in the CDR3. Per germline, CDR1 SGHTA and CDR2 FQGNSA. V lost 1 base, J lost 9 bases, and 5 bases stayed unmatched. The CDR3 loop reads CASSLEQGPRYTF. The CDR3 nucleotides are TGTGCCAGCAGCTTAGAACAGGGGCCGCGCTACACCTTC.

A few counts support this clonotype. The chain combines TRBV27 with TRBJ1-2, with 11 nucleotides matching TRBD1. The length of the CDR3 is 14 residues. With 3 bases clipped from V and 8 bases from J, the junction kept 5 bases outside the gene matches. CDR1 MNHEY and CDR2 SMNVEV come from the germline V gene (reference sequence). The CDR3 coding sequence is TGTGCCAGCAGTTTCCTGGGACAGGGGGAAGGCTACACCTTC. Protein sequence: CASSFLGQGEGYTF.

This clonotype has only a few counts. The gene calls are TRBV28 and TRBJ2-5; 7 bases match TRBD2. V dropped 2 bases and J dropped 3; count of bases not matched to a gene: 6. Germline V gene data show CDR1 as MDHEN and CDR2 as SYDVKM. This CDR3 has 15 residues. The CDR3 here is CASSLKRGPKETQYF. CDR3 DNA: TGTGCCAGCAGTTTAAAGCGGGGACCTAAAGAGACCCAGTACTTC.

This clonotype was counted ten times or more. CDR3 coding DNA: TGTGCCAGCAGTGGAGGACAGGGGAACTATGGCTACACCTTC. Amino acids: CASSGGQGNYGYTF. V and J are TRBV28 and TRBJ1-2, with 9 nucleotides matching TRBD1. CDR1 and CDR2 (germline): MDHEN, SYDVKM. This CDR3 spans 14 amino acids. J gave up 2 bases and V 5 bases, and 3 bases lay outside the gene matches.

This clonotype has a count of ten or more. The chain combines TRBV12-3 or TRBV12-4 with TRBJ1-2; D ambiguous. Trimming took 3 bases from V and 2 from J, leaving 7 bases between them. There are 13 residues in the CDR3. CDR3 DNA sequence: TGTGCCAGCAGTTTGGTGGGGAACTATGGCTACACCTTC. This gives the protein CASSLVGNYGYTF.

This clonotype has ten or more counts. The chain combines TRBV25-1 with TRBJ1-1; 9 bases are shared with TRBD1. The CDR3 loop spans 13 amino acids. Germline V CDR1 and CDR2: MGHDK, SYGVNS. The junction had 0 bases not matched to a gene; V was cut back by 4 bases and J by 3 bases. The CDR3 loop is CASSGTGDTEAFF. The DNA of the CDR3 is TGTGCCAGCAGTGGGACAGGGGACACTGAAGCTTTCTTT.

This clonotype was seen ten or more times. The chain uses TRBV28 and TRBJ2-7, with a possible D match to TRBD2 (6 bases). Germline-derived CDR1 and CDR2 are MDHEN and SYDVKM. With 4 bases removed from V and 2 bases from J, the gap between germline ends came to 12 bases. This CDR3 contains 14 residues. For the CDR3, the DNA is TGTGCCAGCAGTTACGGGGGTGCTACCTACGAGCAGTACGTC. Translating gives CASSYGGATYEQYV.

The chain joins TRBV29-1 to TRBJ2-5, with TRBD2 matching 7 bases. Germline CDR1 is SQVTM and CDR2 is ANQGSEA. J gave up 1 base and V 6 bases, and 8 bases lay outside the gene matches. CDR3 size: 14 residues. Here the CDR3 reads CSVSAGPLQETQYF. The CDR3 DNA reads TGCAGCGTATCAGCGGGGCCACTCCAAGAGACCCAGTACTTC.

V and J are TRBV14 and TRBJ2-5, with D perhaps matching TRBD1 (6 bases). The CDR3 extends over 16 amino acids. The V and J ends lost 2 bases and 4 bases respectively, with 17 bases between them. CDR1 and CDR2 from the germline V gene are SGHDN and FVKESK. CDR3 in amino acids: CASSQKPRTEGETQYF. In DNA form, the CDR3 reads TGTGCCAGCAGCCAAAAACCGCGGACAGAAGGAGAGACCCAGTACTTC.

This clonotype has a count of ten or more. J is TRBJ2-2 and V is TRBV4-1; 10 nucleotides agree with TRBD1. Germline loops: CDR1 MGHRA, CDR2 YSYEKL. V was pared by 4 bases and J by 6 bases, with 8 bases of the junction left unmatched. CDR3 length equals 16 residues. CDR3 loop: CASSLTGTGDPGELFF. For the CDR3, the DNA is TGCGCCAGCAGCCTGACGGGGACAGGGGACCCCGGGGAGCTGTTTTTT.

This clonotype was detected ten times or more. The chain uses TRBV28 and TRBJ2-1; D not certain. V gave up 5 bases and J gave up 9 bases, with 8 bases separating them. The CDR3 contains 11 residues. Germline-derived CDR1 and CDR2 are MDHEN and SYDVKM. The CDR3 coding sequence is TGTGCCAGCAGTCCTAGAGGTGAGCAGTTCTTC. It translates to CASSPRGEQFF.

V and J are TRBV20-1 and TRBJ2-5; D remains ambiguous. The CDR3 totals 14 residues. Trimming pared 3 bases from V and 3 bases from J, leaving 14 bases between. Germline V gene lookup returns CDR1 DFQATT and CDR2 SNEGSKA (reference sequence). The CDR3 is CSASRQGLKETQYF. The CDR3 DNA follows: TGCAGTGCTAGTCGTCAAGGCCTAAAAGAGACCCAGTACTTC.